This TCR beta chain was found in a study of T cell changes during pregnancy in multiple sclerosis. CDR3 length equals 14 residues. From germline, CDR1 is SGHVS and CDR2 FQNEAQ. V gave up 4 bases and J gave up 4 bases; unmatched junction bases: 7. Produced via immunoSEQ multiplex PCR; TCRdb's table is partial and in-frame only. The table records under 50,000 clones, roughly 90% of them present only once. The chain joins TRBV7-8 to TRBJ2-7; the match to TRBD1 covers 7 bases. The receptor was derived from a female donor with multiple sclerosis, enrolled in a pregnancy study. The specimen was CD8+ T cells from peripheral blood mononuclear cells, collected in the third trimester of pregnancy. The DNA of the CDR3 is TGTGCCAGCAGCTCCGGACAGGTTAGATACGAGCAGTACTTC. Its protein product is CASSSGQVRYEQYF.